Below, 12 T cell receptor beta chains from the same sample are listed, as sequenced in a study of blood T cell repertoires in COVID-19. Assay: immunoSEQ multiplex PCR; the TCRdb copy retains only in-frame clones and omits some. The table includes 180,000 or so clones, 87% detected once. Sample: peripheral blood. The receptors were sampled from a woman in her fifties or sixties with acute or convalescent COVID-19.

The V gene is TRBV3-1 (or the pseudogene TRBV3-2), the J gene TRBJ1-2; no clear D gene. Trimming removed 0 bases at V and 1 base at J, with 6 bases between. Germline lookup yields CDR1 LGHDT and CDR2 YNNKEL (reference sequence). This CDR3 contains 14 residues. CDR3: CASSQDGHNYGYTF. The CDR3 coding sequence is TGTGCCAGCAGCCAAGATGGGCATAACTATGGCTACACCTTC.

This chain connects TRBV6-2 or TRBV6-3 to TRBJ2-1; the D is unclear. The CDR3 has 13 residues. CDR1 and CDR2 from the germline V gene are MNHEY and SVGEGT. Trimming removed 0 bases from V and 3 bases from J, with 3 bases in between. The CDR3 loop is CASSYSLYNEQFF. The CDR3, as DNA: TGTGCCAGCAGTTACTCTCTCTACAATGAGCAGTTCTTC.

The CDR3 region is CASSQDWGQVSVEGYTF. In nucleotides, the CDR3 is TGTGCCAGCAGCCAAGATTGGGGACAAGTTTCGGTGGAGGGCTACACCTTC. The rearrangement joins TRBV3-1 (or the pseudogene TRBV3-2) to TRBJ1-2, with D possibly TRBD1 on 6 matching bases. The V and J ends lost 0 bases and 8 bases respectively, with 22 bases between them. The CDR3 spans 17 residues. Germline CDR1 and CDR2: LGHDT and YNNKEL (reference sequence).

CDR3: CASSLGLMNTEAFF. DNA for the CDR3: TGTGCCAGCAGTTTAGGACTGATGAACACTGAAGCTTTCTTT. The genes are TRBV5-6 and TRBJ1-1; D uncertain. The germline V and J ends were trimmed by 5 bases and 0 bases, with 11 bases remaining between them. The CDR3 is 14 residues long. Germline V gene lookup returns CDR1 SGHDT and CDR2 YYEEEE.

This CDR3 is CARSLESQETNYGYTF. The DNA of the CDR3 is TGTGCCAGAAGCTTGGAGAGTCAAGAAACTAACTATGGCTACACCTTC. This sequence joins TRBV5-3 and TRBJ1-2; D gene ambiguous. Being an ORF, TRBV5-3 has a function that is uncertain. The CDR3 loop spans 16 amino acids. V shed 0 bases and J shed 0 bases, with 12 bases lying between them.

This rearrangement joins TRBV6-5 to TRBJ1-6; a possible D gene is TRBD1 (6 bases). V was pared by 6 bases and J by 10 bases, with 16 bases between. The CDR3 contains 14 residues. Per germline, CDR1 MNHEY and CDR2 SVGAGI. In nucleotides, the CDR3 is TGTGCCAGCAGCTTCAACAGGGTCGGATCACCCCTCCACTTT. Protein product: CASSFNRVGSPLHF.

The V call is TRBV7-7, the J call TRBJ2-3, with 7 bases that match TRBD2. V was clipped by 1 base and J by 4 bases; unmatched bases: 2. The CDR3 is made up of 14 amino acids. Germline CDR1 is SSHAT and CDR2 is FNYEAQ (reference sequence). The CDR3 protein is CASSLGLAADTQYF. CDR3 sequence (DNA): TGTGCCAGCAGCTTAGGCCTAGCGGCAGATACGCAGTATTTT.

V usage is TRBV18 and J usage is TRBJ1-1; D might be TRBD1 (5 bases). The CDR3 extends over 13 amino acids. From germline, CDR1 is KGHSH and CDR2 LQKENI. With 6 bases removed from V and 7 bases from J, the gap between germline ends came to 15 bases. CDR3 nucleotides: TGTGCCAGCTCTCTTTCCCGGGACTATGAAGCTTTCTTT. Amino acid sequence: CASSLSRDYEAFF.

This clone was seen only a few times. The chain is built from TRBV5-1 and TRBJ2-2; D might be TRBD1 (6 bases). CDR1 and CDR2 from the germline V gene are SGHRS and YFSETQ. This CDR3 is built from 14 residues. The V gene lost 0 bases and the J gene lost 3 bases, with 6 bases spanning the gap. Here the CDR3 DNA reads TGCGCCAGCAGCTTGGGGGGGCACACCGGGGAGCTGTTTTTT. Its protein is CASSLGGHTGELFF. The full variable domain, rest sourced from reference TRBV5-1 and TRBJ2-2, is KAGVTQTPRYLIKTRGQQVTLSCSPISGHRSVSWYQQTPGQGLQFLFEYFSETQRNKGNFPGRFSGRQFSNSRSEMNVSTLELGDSALYLCASSLGGHTGELFFGEGSRLTVL.

J is TRBJ1-3 and V is TRBV3-1 (or the pseudogene TRBV3-2); D call uncertain. The germline V gene has CDR1 LGHDT and CDR2 YNNKEL (reference sequence). CDR3 length: 19 amino acids. Trimming removed 2 bases at V and 4 bases at J, with 24 bases between. CDR3: CASSQFRRVGSNGGNTIYF. The CDR3 DNA reads as TGTGCCAGCAGCCAATTTCGGAGGGTCGGTTCAAATGGGGGAAACACCATATATTTT.

This chain links TRBV30 with TRBJ1-1, with a possible D match to TRBD1 (5 bases). V was pared by 4 bases and J by 4 bases, with 16 bases between. The CDR3 is 14 residues long. Germline V CDR1 and CDR2: GTSNPN, SVGIG (reference sequence). CDR3 DNA: TGTGCCTGGAATCAGGGAGGGACGGGCACTGAAGCTTTCTTT. Protein product: CAWNQGGTGTEAFF.

The V gene is TRBV27, the J gene TRBJ1-2; D not certain. Germline V gene lookup returns CDR1 MNHEY and CDR2 SMNVEV (reference sequence). V lost 4 bases and J lost 0, with 6 bases in between. This CDR3 has 13 amino acids. The CDR3 DNA reads as TGTGCCAGCAGTTCCGGAGCTAACTATGGCTACACCTTC. This gives the protein CASSSGANYGYTF.